This T cell receptor (beta chain) was sequenced for a study of CD8 T cells in Susac syndrome. Study context: Patients with Susac syndrome were, at the time of blood collection, therapy-naive, maintained on corticosteroids, or maintained on intravenous immunoglobulin alone.

Study-wide results and caveats: In TEMRA cells and active patients, CD8+ clonal expansion in Susac reached its peak.

The junction had 5 bases not matched to a gene; V was cut back by 0 bases and J by 3 bases. The CDR3 runs 15 residues. Germline lookup yields CDR1 DFQATT and CDR2 SNEGSKA (reference sequence). Remarks on this clonotype: Its cognate antigen is unknown.

Diagnostic criteria for definite or probable disease, in their recently defined form, were met by the patients with Susac syndrome. With random hexamers, 0.5 to 1 ug RNA was reverse transcribed. An immunoSEQ multiplex PCR generated amplified TCR beta CDR3 products spanning 54 Vbeta and 13 Jbeta. MiXCR, applied by TCRdb to the immunoSEQ multiplex PCR reads, yields one record per CDR3 protein. Among about 140,000 distinct CDR3 sequences listed, around 93% were seen once. The source is a human donor with Susac syndrome. This chain joins TRBV20-1 and TRBJ2-1; TRBD2 matches at 7 bases. Sample: CD8+ T cells from PBMCs. For the CDR3, the DNA is TGCAGTGCTAGAGATAGGAAGCGGGACTACAATGAGCAGTTCTTC. Amino acids: CSARDRKRDYNEQFF.